Below are 29 T cell receptor beta chains sequenced from a single sample in a study of OX40 agonist ivuxolimab in advanced cancers. Profiling relied on immunoSEQ multiplex PCR, and the TCRdb table lists in-frame clones only, not all of them. This table holds 35,000 or so clones, over 85% found once. The material was CD4+ or CD8+ T cells sorted from blood, obtained in a trial of the OX40 agonist ivuxolimab. The receptor source for this set is an adult with an advanced solid tumor such as melanoma, head and neck, liver or kidney cancer.

There are a few counts of this clone. The genes are TRBV10-3 and TRBJ1-1; a possible D gene is TRBD1 (6 bases). The germline V gene encodes CDR1 ENHRY and CDR2 SYGVKD. The ends were cut back, 7 bases at V and 1 base at J, with 10 bases in the middle. CDR3 length: 13 amino acids. CDR3 nucleotides: TGTGCCATCAAATTACAGGGGAACACTGAAGCTTTCTTT. This codes for CAIKLQGNTEAFF.

The chain uses TRBV7-7 and TRBJ2-3, with no clear D. Trimming took off 5 bases at V and 4 bases at J, with 10 bases between the two ends. The CDR3 consists of 13 residues. Germline V lookup: CDR1 SSHAT, CDR2 FNYEAQ (reference sequence). The CDR3 DNA sequence: TGTGCCAGCAGCCCTGCGAGGTCAGATACGCAGTATTTT. As protein: CASSPARSDTQYF. Drawing the rest from reference TRBV7-7 and TRBJ2-3, the complete variable domain is GAGVSQSPRYKVTKRGQDVTLRCDPISSHATLYWYQQALGQGPEFLTYFNYEAQPDKSGLPSDRFSAERPEGSISTLTIQRTEQRDSAMYRCASSPARSDTQYFGPGTRLTVL.

This sequence joins TRBV7-2 and TRBJ2-1; D not certain. The CDR3 sequence is 14 residues long. Trimming took 6 bases from V and 5 from J, leaving 14 bases between them. Germline values: CDR1 SGHTA, CDR2 FQGNSA. This CDR3 reads CASSRGSRNNEQFF. The CDR3 DNA follows: TGTGCCAGCAGTCGAGGTAGCAGAAACAATGAGCAGTTCTTC.

The chain combines TRBV28 with TRBJ1-1; D perhaps matches TRBD1 (6 bases). The CDR3 is made up of 15 amino acids. Germline CDR1 reads MDHEN; CDR2 reads SYDVKM. V lost 5 bases to trimming and J lost 3 bases, with 16 bases between them. CDR3 residues: CASSLGGGMYTEAFF. In DNA, the CDR3 is TGTGCCAGCAGTCTCGGAGGGGGAATGTACACTGAAGCTTTCTTT.

On this clone itself: A junction end diverges from the germline sequence, so it may reflect a read error. V is TRBV27 and J is TRBJ2-7, with 7 bases fitting TRBD1. There are 16 residues in the CDR3. Germline-derived CDR1 and CDR2 are MNHEY and SMNVEV (reference sequence). The CDR3 region has the DNA TGTGCCAGCACTCCCCCCCCGGGACAGCGCTCCAACGAGCAGTACTTC. This gives the protein CASTPPPGQRSNEQYF.

This chain joins TRBV5-1 and TRBJ1-1; D is uncertain. Per germline, CDR1 SGHRS and CDR2 YFSETQ. The CDR3 extends over 15 amino acids. V lost 0 bases to trimming and J lost 1 base, with 10 bases between them. The CDR3 DNA is TGCGCCAGCAGCTTGGAAGCGCAACCGAACACTGAAGCTTTCTTT. Residues: CASSLEAQPNTEAFF.

The rearrangement uses TRBV6-1 and TRBJ2-2; 8 bases map to TRBD2. V lost 6 bases and J lost 4; bases outside the gene matches: 7. The CDR3 consists of 15 residues. Germline V gene data show CDR1 as MNHNS and CDR2 as SASEGT. The DNA of the CDR3 is TGTGCCAGCAGCTATAGCGGGACAAGCACCGGGGAGCTGTTTTTT. Translating gives CASSYSGTSTGELFF.

The chain combines TRBV6-1 with TRBJ1-2; D gene uncertain. This CDR3 spans 8 amino acids. Trimming cost V 6 bases and J 10 bases, with 3 bases left between them. The germline V gene encodes CDR1 MNHNS and CDR2 SASEGT. The DNA of the CDR3 is TGTGCCAGCAGCACCTACACCTTC. Protein product: CASSTYTF.

This chain connects TRBV5-1 to TRBJ2-5; 13 bases line up with TRBD2. Near its end, the DNA agrees better with TRBJ2-7, so the J call may be wrong. This CDR3 is 15 amino acids long. Germline V gene data show CDR1 as SGHRS and CDR2 as YFSETQ. In nucleotides, the CDR3 is TGCGCCAGCAGAATCGGACTAGCGGGGGCCTACGAGCAGTACTTC. Its translation: CASRIGLAGAYEQYF.

About this clone: The junction does not match germline at one end; this may be a read error. The CDR3 DNA follows: TGTGCCACCAGTGAGACCAGCGGGGGCGGCCGGGGCGAGCAGTACTTC. Residues: CATSETSGGGRGEQYF. This chain links TRBV6-1 with TRBJ2-7; 8 bases match TRBD2. Looked up from germline, CDR1 is MNHNS and CDR2 is SASEGT. The CDR3 covers 16 residues.

V is TRBV10-1 and J is TRBJ2-7; the D gene could be TRBD1 or TRBD2 (5 bases each). The V and J ends lost 0 bases and 2 bases respectively, with 14 bases between them. Germline-derived CDR1 and CDR2 are WNHNN and SYGVQD (reference sequence). This CDR3 has 16 residues. The CDR3 protein is CASSESAALGAYEQYF. CDR3 nucleotide sequence: TGCGCCAGCAGTGAGTCAGCGGCCTTAGGGGCCTACGAGCAGTACTTC.

Regarding this clone: This same CDR3 is encoded by further DNA sequences in the sample. For the CDR3, the DNA is TGTGCCAGCAGTGACCGGACTAGCCGCAATGAGCAGTTCTTC. Its protein is CASSDRTSRNEQFF. This chain uses TRBV25-1 with TRBJ2-1; 8 bases align to TRBD2. The CDR3 is made up of 14 amino acids. J was trimmed by 6 bases and V by 3 bases; bases with no gene match: 4. Germline CDR1 reads MGHDK; CDR2 reads SYGVNS. Variable domain in full (rest from reference TRBV25-1 and TRBJ2-1): EADIYQTPRYLVIGTGKKITLECSQTMGHDKMYWYQQDPGMELHLIHYSYGVNSTEKGDLSSESTVSRIRTEHFPLTLESARPSHTSQYLCASSDRTSRNEQFFGPGTRLTVL.

The chain couples TRBV4-1 to TRBJ1-1; 7 bases map to TRBD1. The CDR3 contains 15 residues. Germline V lookup: CDR1 MGHRA, CDR2 YSYEKL. The trim removed 2 bases at V and 2 bases at J, leaving 5 bases unmatched. The CDR3, as DNA: TGCGCCAGCAGCCAACCCCGGACAGGAAACACTGAAGCTTTCTTT. Protein product: CASSQPRTGNTEAFF.

The chain joins TRBV6-5 to TRBJ1-3; D call uncertain. Germline V gene lookup returns CDR1 MNHEY and CDR2 SVGAGI. The CDR3 is 12 amino acids. The V and J ends lost 7 bases and 4 bases respectively, with 8 bases between them. Here the CDR3 reads CASTSQGNTIYF. The CDR3 bases are TGTGCCAGCACCTCCCAAGGAAACACCATATATTTT.

The chain has TRBV30 and TRBJ1-2; no firm D call. Trimming cost V 2 bases and J 8 bases, with 9 bases left between them. The CDR3 consists of 11 residues. Germline V gene data show CDR1 as GTSNPN and CDR2 as SVGIG (reference sequence). The CDR3: CAWSIGLGYTF. The CDR3 DNA reads TGTGCCTGGAGTATCGGTTTAGGCTACACCTTC.

The rearrangement links TRBV7-6 to TRBJ1-1, with D hard to call. The germline V gene encodes CDR1 SGHVS and CDR2 FNYEAQ. With 3 bases removed from V and 0 bases from J, the gap between germline ends came to 14 bases. This CDR3 is 16 amino acids long. Here the CDR3 reads CASSLVPGRMNTEAFF. The CDR3 coding sequence is TGTGCCAGCAGCTTGGTCCCCGGGAGGATGAACACTGAAGCTTTCTTT.

This clone was found a few times. The chain employs TRBV5-4 and TRBJ1-2; the match to TRBD1 covers 8 bases. Germline lookup yields CDR1 SGHNT and CDR2 YYREEE (reference sequence). V gave up 4 bases and J gave up 8 bases; unmatched junction bases: 7. This CDR3 has 13 amino acids. This CDR3 reads CASSPQTGAGYTF. The CDR3 DNA follows: TGTGCCAGCAGCCCTCAGACAGGGGCCGGCTACACCTTC.

This chain joins TRBV4-2 and TRBJ2-5, with unresolved D. The V and J ends lost 1 base and 2 bases respectively, with 11 bases between them. The length of the CDR3 is 15 residues. Per germline, CDR1 LGHNA and CDR2 YNFKEQ. This CDR3 is CASSQVLSVQETQYF. The DNA for the CDR3 is TGTGCCAGCAGCCAAGTTCTGTCAGTACAAGAGACCCAGTACTTC.

Written as DNA, the CDR3 is TGCGCCAGCAGCTTGGGACAGTTCTATGGCTACACCTTC. This translates into CASSLGQFYGYTF. V is TRBV5-1 and J is TRBJ1-2, with D maybe TRBD1 (5 bases). The CDR3 contains 13 residues. Germline V gene data show CDR1 as SGHRS and CDR2 as YFSETQ. The germline V and J ends were trimmed by 0 bases and 4 bases, with 7 bases remaining between them.

This chain uses TRBV19 with TRBJ2-5; D not resolved. The DNA end is a closer match to TRBJ2-7, so the J assignment may be wrong. The CDR3 totals 12 residues. The germline V gene encodes CDR1 LNHDA and CDR2 SQIVND (reference sequence). The CDR3 nucleotides are TGTGCCAGTAGCAACCCATCCTACGAGCAGTACTTC. Translated: CASSNPSYEQYF.

For this clone: The junction departs from the called germline gene at one end, perhaps through a read error. This sequence joins TRBV20-1 and TRBJ1-2; tentatively, D is TRBD1 (5 bases). The CDR3 runs to 11 residues. Germline assignment: CDR1 DFQATT and CDR2 SNEGSKA (reference sequence). In DNA form, the CDR3 reads TGCAGTGCTAGCAAGACGGCGGACACCATCTTC. The encoded protein is CSASKTADTIF.

The rearrangement links TRBV19 to TRBJ1-2; 7 bases align to TRBD1. Unmatched junction bases numbered 16, after V lost 6 bases and J lost 3 bases. Germline-derived CDR1 and CDR2 are LNHDA and SQIVND (reference sequence). This CDR3 contains 17 residues. CDR3 amino acids: CASSRISKGAADYGYTF. For the CDR3, the DNA is TGTGCCAGTAGCCGCATAAGTAAGGGGGCCGCTGACTATGGCTACACCTTC.

V and J are TRBV2 and TRBJ1-5; D remains unclear. The germline V gene encodes CDR1 SNHLY and CDR2 FYNNEI. The CDR3 extends over 12 amino acids. Trimming took 4 bases from V and 3 from J, leaving 4 bases between them. CDR3 DNA: TGTGCCAGCAGTGGTCCCAATCAGCCCCAGCATTTT. This codes for CASSGPNQPQHF.

This clone was recorded only once. The rearrangement joins TRBV18 to TRBJ2-1; 7 bases align to TRBD1. J lost 4 bases, V lost 2 bases, and 5 bases had no gene match. CDR1 and CDR2 (germline): KGHSH, LQKENI. The CDR3 has 15 amino acids. The CDR3 DNA is TGTGCCAGCTCACCATATACAGGGGTGTACAATGAGCAGTTCTTC. Its protein is CASSPYTGVYNEQFF. Filled out from reference TRBV18 and TRBJ2-1, the complete variable domain reads NAGVMQNPRHLVRRRGQEARLRCSPMKGHSHVYWYRQLPEEGLKFMVYLQKENIIDESGMPKERFSAEFPKEGPSILRIQQVVRGDSAAYFCASSPYTGVYNEQFFGPGTRLTVL.

This clone was counted between two and nine times. The V call is TRBV11-1, the J call TRBJ1-1, with unresolved D. Germline V gene data show CDR1 as SGHAT and CDR2 as FQDESV (reference sequence). The CDR3 sequence is 10 residues long. The germline V and J ends were trimmed by 5 bases and 5 bases, with 3 bases remaining between them. The CDR3 sequence is CASSRTEAFF. For the CDR3, the DNA is TGTGCCAGCAGCAGGACTGAAGCTTTCTTT. Drawing the rest from reference TRBV11-1 and TRBJ1-1, the complete variable domain is EAEVAQSPRYKITEKSQAVAFWCDPISGHATLYWYRQILGQGPELLVQFQDESVVDDSQLPKDRFSAERLKGVDSTLKIQPAELGDSAMYLCASSRTEAFFGQGTRLTVV.

The gene calls are TRBV30 and TRBJ2-7; D unresolved. The CDR3 sequence is 15 residues long. Germline V lookup: CDR1 GTSNPN, CDR2 SVGIG (reference sequence). Trimming pared 5 bases from V and 0 bases from J, leaving 17 bases between. This CDR3 reads CAWGPPFLISYEQYF. DNA for the CDR3: TGTGCCTGGGGACCTCCTTTCCTAATCTCCTACGAGCAGTACTTC.

The chain combines TRBV7-3 with TRBJ2-2; maybe TRBD1 (6 bases). The CDR3 runs 14 residues. Looked up from germline, CDR1 is SGHTA and CDR2 is FQGTGA. Trimming shortened V by 6 bases and J by 3 bases, and 11 bases separated the two germline ends. The CDR3: CASREQGDTGELFF. CDR3 nucleotides: TGTGCCAGCAGAGAACAGGGCGACACCGGGGAGCTGTTTTTT. Together with reference TRBV7-3 and TRBJ2-2, the CDR3 gives the full variable domain: GAGVSQTPSNKVTEKGKYVELRCDPISGHTALYWYRQSLGQGPEFLIYFQGTGAADDSGLPNDRFFAVRPEGSVSTLKIQRTERGDSAVYLCASREQGDTGELFFGEGSRLTVL.

This rearrangement joins TRBV6-6 to TRBJ2-6; tentative D call: TRBD1 (6 bases). V gave up 5 bases and J gave up 12 bases, with 11 bases separating them. The CDR3 contains 12 residues. The germline V gene has CDR1 MNHNY and CDR2 SVGAGI (reference sequence). CDR3 in amino acids: CASSRTVPVLTF. The CDR3 DNA follows: TGTGCCAGCAGTCGGACAGTACCCGTCCTGACTTTC.

The chain is built from TRBV28 and TRBJ2-7; possible D gene TRBD1, 5 bases. The CDR3 spans 16 residues. Germline V gene sequence: CDR1 MDHEN, CDR2 SYDVKM. The V end lost 2 bases, the J end lost 1 base, and 15 bases lay between the germline ends. The CDR3 sequence is CASSLGFPDTSYEQYF. In nucleotides, the CDR3 is TGTGCCAGCAGTTTAGGGTTTCCGGACACTTCCTACGAGCAGTACTTC.